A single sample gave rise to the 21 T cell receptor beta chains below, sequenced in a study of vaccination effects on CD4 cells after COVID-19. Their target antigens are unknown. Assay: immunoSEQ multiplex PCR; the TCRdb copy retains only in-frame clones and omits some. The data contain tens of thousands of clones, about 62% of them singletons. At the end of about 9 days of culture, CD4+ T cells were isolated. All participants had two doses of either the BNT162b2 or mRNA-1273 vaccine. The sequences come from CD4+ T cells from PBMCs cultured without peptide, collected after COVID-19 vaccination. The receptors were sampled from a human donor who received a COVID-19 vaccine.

CDR3 loop: CASSLAIVGLAGTGELFF. The CDR3 DNA reads TGCGCCAGCAGCTTGGCCATAGTAGGACTAGCGGGCACCGGGGAGCTGTTTTTT. The gene calls are TRBV5-1 and TRBJ2-2, with 11 bases aligning to TRBD2. Per germline, CDR1 SGHRS and CDR2 YFSETQ. The CDR3 is 18 residues long. V trimming: 0 bases; J trimming: 4 bases; junction bases outside the gene matches: 8.

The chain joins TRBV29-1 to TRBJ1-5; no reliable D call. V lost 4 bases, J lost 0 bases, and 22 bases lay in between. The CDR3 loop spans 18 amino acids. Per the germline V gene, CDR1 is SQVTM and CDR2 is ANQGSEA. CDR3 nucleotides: TGCAGCGTTGGGGTGGGTCCGGAGGTGATCTATAGCAATCAGCCCCAGCATTTT. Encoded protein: CSVGVGPEVIYSNQPQHF.

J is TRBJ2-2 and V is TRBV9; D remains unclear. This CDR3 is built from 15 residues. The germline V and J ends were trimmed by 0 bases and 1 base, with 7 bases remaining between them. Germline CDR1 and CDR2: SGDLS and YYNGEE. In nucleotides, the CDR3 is TGTGCCAGCAGCGTAGGGACGATGAACACCGGGGAGCTGTTTTTT. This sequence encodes CASSVGTMNTGELFF.

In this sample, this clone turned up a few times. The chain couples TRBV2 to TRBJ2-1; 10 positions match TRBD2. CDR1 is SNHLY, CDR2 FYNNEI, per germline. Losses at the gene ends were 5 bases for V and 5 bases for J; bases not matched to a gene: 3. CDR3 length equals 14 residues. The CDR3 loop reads CASSRTSGNNEQFF. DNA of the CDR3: TGTGCCAGCAGTCGGACTAGCGGAAACAATGAGCAGTTCTTC.

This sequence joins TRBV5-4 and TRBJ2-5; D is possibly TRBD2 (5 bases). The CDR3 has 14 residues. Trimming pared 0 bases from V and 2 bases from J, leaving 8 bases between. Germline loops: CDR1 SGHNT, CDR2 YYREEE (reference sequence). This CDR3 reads CASSLGAAQETQYF. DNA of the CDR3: TGTGCCAGCAGCTTGGGAGCGGCACAAGAGACCCAGTACTTC. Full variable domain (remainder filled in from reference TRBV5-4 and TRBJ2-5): ETGVTQSPTHLIKTRGQQVTLRCSSQSGHNTVSWYQQALGQGPQFIFQYYREEENGRGNFPPRFSGLQFPNYSSELNVNALELDDSALYLCASSLGAAQETQYFGPGTRLLVL.

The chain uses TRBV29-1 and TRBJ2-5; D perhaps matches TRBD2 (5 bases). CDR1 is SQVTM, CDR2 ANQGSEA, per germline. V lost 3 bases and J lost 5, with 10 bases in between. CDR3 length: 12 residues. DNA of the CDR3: TGCAGCGTTGACATGGGAGCGGAGACCCAGTACTTC. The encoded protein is CSVDMGAETQYF.

The CDR3 loop is CASSPRGDPSYNEQFF. The CDR3 DNA reads as TGTGCCAGCAGCCCTAGGGGGGACCCGTCCTACAATGAGCAGTTCTTC. The gene calls are TRBV2 and TRBJ2-1; D may correspond to TRBD1 or TRBD2 (6 bases each). This CDR3 has 16 amino acids. CDR1 and CDR2 (germline): SNHLY, FYNNEI. V was trimmed by 6 bases and J by 1 base, leaving 16 bases between them.

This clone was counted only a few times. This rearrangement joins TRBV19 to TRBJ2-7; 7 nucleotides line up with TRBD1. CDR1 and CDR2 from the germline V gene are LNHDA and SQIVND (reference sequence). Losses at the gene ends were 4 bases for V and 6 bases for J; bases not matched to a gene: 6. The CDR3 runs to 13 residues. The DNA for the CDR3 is TGTGCCAGTAGTAGCGACAGGGCGGGCGAGCAGTACTTC. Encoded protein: CASSSDRAGEQYF.

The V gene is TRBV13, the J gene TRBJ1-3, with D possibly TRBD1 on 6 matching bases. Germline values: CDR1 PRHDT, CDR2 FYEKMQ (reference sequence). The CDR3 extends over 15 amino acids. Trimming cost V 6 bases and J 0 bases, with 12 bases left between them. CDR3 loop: CASRNRVLSGNTIYF. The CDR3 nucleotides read TGTGCCAGCAGAAACAGGGTACTCTCTGGAAACACCATATATTTT.

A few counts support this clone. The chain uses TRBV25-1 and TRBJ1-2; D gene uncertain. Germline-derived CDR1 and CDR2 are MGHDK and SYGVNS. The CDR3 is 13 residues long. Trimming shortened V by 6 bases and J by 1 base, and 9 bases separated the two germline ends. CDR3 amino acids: CASRGLGNYGYTF. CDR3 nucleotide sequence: TGTGCCAGCAGAGGGCTGGGTAACTATGGCTACACCTTC.

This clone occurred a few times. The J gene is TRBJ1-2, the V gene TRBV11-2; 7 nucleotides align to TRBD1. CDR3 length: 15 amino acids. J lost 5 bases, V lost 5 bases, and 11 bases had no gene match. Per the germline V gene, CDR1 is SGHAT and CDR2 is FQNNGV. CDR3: CASSTPTGASYGYTF. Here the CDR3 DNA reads TGTGCCAGCAGCACGCCCACAGGGGCTTCATATGGCTACACCTTC.

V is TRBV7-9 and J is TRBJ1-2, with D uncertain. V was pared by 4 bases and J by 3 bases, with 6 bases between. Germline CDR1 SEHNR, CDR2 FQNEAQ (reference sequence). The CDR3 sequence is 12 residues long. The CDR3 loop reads CASSSEDYGYTF. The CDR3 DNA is TGTGCCAGCAGCTCCGAGGACTATGGCTACACCTTC.

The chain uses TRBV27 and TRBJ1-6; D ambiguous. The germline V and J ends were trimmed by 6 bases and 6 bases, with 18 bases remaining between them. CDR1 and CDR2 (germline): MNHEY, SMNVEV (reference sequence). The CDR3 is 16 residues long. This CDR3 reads CASSSRSLGLNSPLHF. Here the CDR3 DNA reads TGTGCCAGCAGCTCCCGGTCCTTAGGGCTTAATTCACCCCTCCACTTT.

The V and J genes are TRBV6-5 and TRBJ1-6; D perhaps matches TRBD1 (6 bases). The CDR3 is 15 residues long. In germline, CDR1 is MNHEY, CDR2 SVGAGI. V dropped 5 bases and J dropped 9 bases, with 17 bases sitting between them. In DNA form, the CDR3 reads TGTGCCAGCAGTCAAACAGGGATGGGGGTTTCACCCCTCCACTTT. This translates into CASSQTGMGVSPLHF.

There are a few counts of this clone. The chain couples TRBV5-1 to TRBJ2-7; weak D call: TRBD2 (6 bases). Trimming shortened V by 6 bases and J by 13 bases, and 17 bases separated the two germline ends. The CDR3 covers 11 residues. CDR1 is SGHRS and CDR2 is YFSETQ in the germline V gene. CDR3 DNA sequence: TGCGCCAGCAAAGCGGGTAGTGAGCGATACTTC. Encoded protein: CASKAGSERYF.

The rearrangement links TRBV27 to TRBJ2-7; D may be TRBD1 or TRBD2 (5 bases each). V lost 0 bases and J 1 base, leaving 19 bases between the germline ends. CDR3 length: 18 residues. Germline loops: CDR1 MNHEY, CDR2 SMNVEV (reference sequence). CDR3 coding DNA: TGTGCCAGCAGTTTATCGGAGTTGGGCTGGGACGGTTCCTACGAGCAGTACTTC. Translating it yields CASSLSELGWDGSYEQYF.

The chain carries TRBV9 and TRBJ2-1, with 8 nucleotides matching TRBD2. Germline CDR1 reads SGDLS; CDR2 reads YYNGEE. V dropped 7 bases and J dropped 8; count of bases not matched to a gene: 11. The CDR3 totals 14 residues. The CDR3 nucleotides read TGTGCCAGCCAACGGGGGGGCCTCTCTGATGAGCAGTTCTTC. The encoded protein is CASQRGGLSDEQFF.

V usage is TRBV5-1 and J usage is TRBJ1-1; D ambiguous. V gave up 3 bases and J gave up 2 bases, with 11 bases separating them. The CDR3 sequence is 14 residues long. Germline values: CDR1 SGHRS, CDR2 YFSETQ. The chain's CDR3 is CASSSKLSNTEAFF. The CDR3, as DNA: TGCGCCAGCAGCTCTAAATTGAGTAACACTGAAGCTTTCTTT.

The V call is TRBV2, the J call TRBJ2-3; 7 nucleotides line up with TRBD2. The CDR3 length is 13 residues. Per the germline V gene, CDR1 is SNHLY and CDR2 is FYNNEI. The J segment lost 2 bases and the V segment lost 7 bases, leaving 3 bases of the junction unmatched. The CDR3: CASNRDYTDTQYF. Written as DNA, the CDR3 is TGTGCCAGCAACCGGGACTACACAGATACGCAGTATTTT. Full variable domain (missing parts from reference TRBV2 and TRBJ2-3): EPEVTQTPSHQVTQMGQEVILRCVPISNHLYFYWYRQILGQKVEFLVSFYNNEISEKSEIFDDQFSVERPDGSNFTLKIRSTKLEDSAMYFCASNRDYTDTQYFGPGTRLTVL.

CDR3 sequence reads: CASSLAEQGPYGYTF. In DNA form, the CDR3 reads TGTGCCAGCAGCTTAGCCGAACAGGGGCCCTATGGCTACACCTTC. The V gene is TRBV7-8, the J gene TRBJ1-2, with 7 bases identical to TRBD1. The V gene's germline CDR1 is SGHVS and CDR2 FQNEAQ. V dropped 0 bases and J dropped 4; count of bases not matched to a gene: 5. The CDR3 totals 15 residues.

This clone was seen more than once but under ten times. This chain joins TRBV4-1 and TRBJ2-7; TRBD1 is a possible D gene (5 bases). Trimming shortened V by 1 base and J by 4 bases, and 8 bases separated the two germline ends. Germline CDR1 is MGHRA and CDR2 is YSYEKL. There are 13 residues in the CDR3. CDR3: CASSQGQIYEQYF. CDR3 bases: TGCGCCAGCAGCCAAGGACAGATATACGAGCAGTACTTC.